The sample holds a few counts of the clone carrying this T cell receptor (beta chain). In the original workflow: How many nucleated cells were present was estimated from reference gene primer amplification. The assay was immunoSEQ multiplex PCR, and TCRdb's table has in-frame clones only and misses some. D and trimming come from the DNA, and the V and J calls and clone size come from that table. Of 120,000 to 150,000 clones in the sample, 84% were seen once. This CDR3 is built from 16 residues. Germline trimming cut 0 bases from V and 7 bases from J; bases unmatched to any gene: 7. Germline-derived CDR1 and CDR2 are SGHRS and YFSETQ. This specimen comes from a study of blood T cell repertoires in COVID-19. On the study more broadly: COVID-19 samples, acute and convalescent, were from the United States, Italy and Spain. In each case, the material was cDNA or gDNA derived from T cells, B-cell-depleted T cells, or PBMCs.

This receptor was obtained from a woman aged 45 to 65 in a cohort sampled during active or convalescent COVID-19. The specimen sequenced was peripheral blood. The chain recombines TRBV5-1 with TRBJ1-6, with 7 nucleotides matching TRBD1. The CDR3 protein is CASSLADGRGNSPLHF. The CDR3 coding sequence is TGCGCCAGCAGCTTGGCGGATGGCAGGGGGAATTCACCCCTCCACTTT.